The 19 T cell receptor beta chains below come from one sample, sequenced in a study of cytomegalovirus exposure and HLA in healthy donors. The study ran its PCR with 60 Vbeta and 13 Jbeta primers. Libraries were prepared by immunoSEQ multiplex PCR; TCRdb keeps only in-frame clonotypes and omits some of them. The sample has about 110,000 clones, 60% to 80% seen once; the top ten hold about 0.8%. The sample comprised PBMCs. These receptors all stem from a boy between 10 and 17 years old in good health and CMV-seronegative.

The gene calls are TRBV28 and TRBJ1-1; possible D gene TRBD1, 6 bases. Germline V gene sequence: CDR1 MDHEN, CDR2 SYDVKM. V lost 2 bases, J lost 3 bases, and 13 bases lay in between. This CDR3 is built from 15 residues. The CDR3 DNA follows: TGTGCCAGCAGTTTAATGGGAGGGGGGTACACTGAAGCTTTCTTT. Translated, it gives CASSLMGGGYTEAFF.

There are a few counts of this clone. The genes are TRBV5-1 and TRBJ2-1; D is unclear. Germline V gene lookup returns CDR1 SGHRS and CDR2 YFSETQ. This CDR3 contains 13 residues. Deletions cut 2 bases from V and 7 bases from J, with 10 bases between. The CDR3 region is CASSFTLLNEQFF. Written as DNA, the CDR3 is TGCGCCAGCAGCTTCACCCTATTGAATGAGCAGTTCTTC.

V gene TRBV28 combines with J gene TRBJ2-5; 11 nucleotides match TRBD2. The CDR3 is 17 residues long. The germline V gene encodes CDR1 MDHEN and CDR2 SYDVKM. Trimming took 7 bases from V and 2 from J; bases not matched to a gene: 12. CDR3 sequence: CASIPKTSGTLQETQYF. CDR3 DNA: TGTGCCAGCATACCGAAGACTAGCGGGACGTTACAAGAGACCCAGTACTTC.

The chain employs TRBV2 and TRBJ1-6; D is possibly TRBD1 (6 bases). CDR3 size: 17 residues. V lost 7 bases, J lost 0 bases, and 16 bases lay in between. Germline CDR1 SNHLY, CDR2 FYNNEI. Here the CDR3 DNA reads TGTGCCAGCACCCTAGAACAGGGTGGCTCCTATAATTCACCCCTCCACTTT. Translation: CASTLEQGGSYNSPLHF.

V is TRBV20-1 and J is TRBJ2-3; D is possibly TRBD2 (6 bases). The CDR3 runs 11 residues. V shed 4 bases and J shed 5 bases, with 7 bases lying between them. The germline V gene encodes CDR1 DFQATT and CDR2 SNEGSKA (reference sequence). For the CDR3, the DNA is TGCAGTGCTATGGGGGGAGATACGCAGTATTTT. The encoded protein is CSAMGGDTQYF.

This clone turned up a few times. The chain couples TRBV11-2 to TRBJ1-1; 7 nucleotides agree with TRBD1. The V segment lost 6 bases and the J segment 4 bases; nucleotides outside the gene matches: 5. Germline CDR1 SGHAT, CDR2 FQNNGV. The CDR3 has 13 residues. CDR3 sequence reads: CASRRTGRTEAFF. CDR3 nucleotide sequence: TGTGCCAGCAGACGGACAGGACGCACTGAAGCTTTCTTT.

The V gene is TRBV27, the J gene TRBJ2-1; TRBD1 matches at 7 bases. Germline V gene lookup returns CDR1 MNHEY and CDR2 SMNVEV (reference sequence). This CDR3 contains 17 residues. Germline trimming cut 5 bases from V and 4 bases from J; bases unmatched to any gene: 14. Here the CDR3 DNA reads TGTGCCAGCAGTCCACCCTGGGACAGTCCCTCGTACAATGAGCAGTTCTTC. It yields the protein CASSPPWDSPSYNEQFF.

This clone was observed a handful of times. CDR3 DNA sequence: TGTGCCAGCAGTTTAGAGCGGGGAATCAATGAGCAGTTCTTC. Translating gives CASSLERGINEQFF. This chain joins TRBV27 and TRBJ2-1; 7 nucleotides match TRBD2. Trimming at V came to 2 bases and at J to 6 bases, leaving 4 bases not matched to a gene. The CDR3 contains 14 residues. Germline V gene lookup returns CDR1 MNHEY and CDR2 SMNVEV (reference sequence).

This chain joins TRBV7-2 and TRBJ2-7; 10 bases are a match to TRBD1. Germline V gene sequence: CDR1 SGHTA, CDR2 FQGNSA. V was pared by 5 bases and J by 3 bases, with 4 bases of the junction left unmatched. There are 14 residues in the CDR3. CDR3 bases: TGTGCCAGCAGCCCCCGGGACAGGGGCTACGAGCAGTACTTC. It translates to CASSPRDRGYEQYF.

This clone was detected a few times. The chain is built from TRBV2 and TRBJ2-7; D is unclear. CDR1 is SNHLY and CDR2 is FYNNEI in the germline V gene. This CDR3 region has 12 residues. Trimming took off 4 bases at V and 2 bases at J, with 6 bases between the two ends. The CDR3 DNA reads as TGTGCCAGCAGTGTAGAGGCCTACGAGCAGTACTTC. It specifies CASSVEAYEQYF.

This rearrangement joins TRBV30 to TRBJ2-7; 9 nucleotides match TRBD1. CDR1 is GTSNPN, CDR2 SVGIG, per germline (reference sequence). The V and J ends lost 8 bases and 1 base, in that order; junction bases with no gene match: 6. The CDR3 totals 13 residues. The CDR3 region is CAHGTGTSYEQYF. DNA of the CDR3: TGTGCCCATGGGACAGGGACGTCCTACGAGCAGTACTTC.

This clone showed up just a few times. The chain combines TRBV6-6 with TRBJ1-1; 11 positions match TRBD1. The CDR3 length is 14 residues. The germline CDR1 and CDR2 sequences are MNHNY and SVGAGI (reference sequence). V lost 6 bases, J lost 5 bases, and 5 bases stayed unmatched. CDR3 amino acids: CASREDRGRTEAFF. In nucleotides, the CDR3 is TGTGCCAGCAGAGAGGACAGGGGGCGGACTGAAGCTTTCTTT.

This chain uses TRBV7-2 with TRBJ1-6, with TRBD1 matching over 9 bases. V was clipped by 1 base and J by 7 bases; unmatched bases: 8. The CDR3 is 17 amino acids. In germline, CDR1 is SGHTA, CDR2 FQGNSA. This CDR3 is CASSLGGQGHRNSPLHF. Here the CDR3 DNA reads TGTGCCAGCAGCTTAGGGGGACAGGGACACCGAAATTCACCCCTCCACTTT.

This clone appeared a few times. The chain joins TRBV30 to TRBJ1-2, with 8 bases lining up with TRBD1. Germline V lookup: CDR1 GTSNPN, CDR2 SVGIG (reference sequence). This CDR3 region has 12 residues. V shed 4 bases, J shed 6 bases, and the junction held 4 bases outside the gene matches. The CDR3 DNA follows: TGTGCCTGGATAGAACAGGGGGATGGCTACACCTTC. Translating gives CAWIEQGDGYTF.

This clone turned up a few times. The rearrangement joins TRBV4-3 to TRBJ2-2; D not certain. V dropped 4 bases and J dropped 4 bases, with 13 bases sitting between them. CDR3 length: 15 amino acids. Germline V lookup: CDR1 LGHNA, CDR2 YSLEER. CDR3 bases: TGCGCCAGCAGCCCCGAGGCAGCAAGCACCGGGGAGCTGTTTTTT. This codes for CASSPEAASTGELFF.

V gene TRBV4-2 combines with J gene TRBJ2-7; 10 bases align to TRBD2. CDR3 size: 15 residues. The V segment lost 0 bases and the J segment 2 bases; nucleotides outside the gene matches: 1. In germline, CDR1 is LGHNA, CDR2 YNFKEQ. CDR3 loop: CASSQEAGGPYEQYF. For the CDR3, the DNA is TGTGCCAGCAGCCAAGAAGCGGGAGGGCCCTACGAGCAGTACTTC.

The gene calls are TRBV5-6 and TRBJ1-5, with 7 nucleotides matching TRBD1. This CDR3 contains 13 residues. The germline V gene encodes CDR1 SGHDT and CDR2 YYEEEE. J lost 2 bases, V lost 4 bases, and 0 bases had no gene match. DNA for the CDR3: TGTGCCAGCAGCGGACAGGGCAATCAGCCCCAGCATTTT. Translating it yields CASSGQGNQPQHF.

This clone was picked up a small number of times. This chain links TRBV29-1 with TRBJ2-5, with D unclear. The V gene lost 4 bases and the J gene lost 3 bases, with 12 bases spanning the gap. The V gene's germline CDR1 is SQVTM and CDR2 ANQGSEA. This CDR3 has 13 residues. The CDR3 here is CSVARLLEETQYF. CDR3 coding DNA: TGCAGCGTTGCTCGGCTTCTAGAAGAGACCCAGTACTTC. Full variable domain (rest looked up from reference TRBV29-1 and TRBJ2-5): SAVISQKPSRDICQRGTSLTIQCQVDSQVTMMFWYRQQPGQSLTLIATANQGSEATYESGFVIDKFPISRPNLTFSTLTVSNMSPEDSSIYLCSVARLLEETQYFGPGTRLLVL.

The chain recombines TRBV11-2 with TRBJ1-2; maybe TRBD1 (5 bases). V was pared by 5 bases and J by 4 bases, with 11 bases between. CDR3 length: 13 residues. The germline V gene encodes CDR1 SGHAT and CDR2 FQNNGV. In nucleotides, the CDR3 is TGTGCCAGCAGCCCCCAGGGAGGCTATGGCTACACCTTC. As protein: CASSPQGGYGYTF.